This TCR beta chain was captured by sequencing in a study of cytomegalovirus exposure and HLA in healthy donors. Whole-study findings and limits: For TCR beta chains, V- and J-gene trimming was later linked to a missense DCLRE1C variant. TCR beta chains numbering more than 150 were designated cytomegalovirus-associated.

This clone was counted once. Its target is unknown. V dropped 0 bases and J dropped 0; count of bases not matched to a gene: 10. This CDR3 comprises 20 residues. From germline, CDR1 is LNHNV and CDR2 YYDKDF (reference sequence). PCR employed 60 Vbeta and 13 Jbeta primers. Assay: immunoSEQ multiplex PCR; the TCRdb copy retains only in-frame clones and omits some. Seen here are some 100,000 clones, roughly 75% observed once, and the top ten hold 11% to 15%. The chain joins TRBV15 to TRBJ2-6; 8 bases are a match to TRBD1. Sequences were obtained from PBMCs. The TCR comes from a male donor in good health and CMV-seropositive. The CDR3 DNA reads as TGTGCCACCAGCAGAGACATGTTGGACAGGGTTATCTCTGGGGCCAACGTCCTGACTTTC. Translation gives CATSRDMLDRVISGANVLTF.